A single sample is the source of the 25 T cell receptor beta chains below, sequenced in a study of blood T cell repertoires in COVID-19. Assay used: immunoSEQ multiplex PCR; TCRdb lists only in-frame clones, some missing. Seen here are about 170,000 clones, 86% observed once, and the top ten hold approximately 6.5%. The material sequenced was peripheral blood. The source of these receptors is a woman aged 80 or over in a cohort sampled during active or convalescent COVID-19.

This clone was counted between two and nine times. The chain links TRBV7-8 to TRBJ1-2; 7 bases match TRBD1. CDR1 and CDR2 (germline): SGHVS, FQNEAQ. Trimming at V came to 5 bases and at J to 3 bases, leaving 18 bases not matched to a gene. The CDR3 has 18 residues. The CDR3 DNA reads TGTGCCAGCAGCCGAGCCACGCACTCAACAGGGGCCGACTATGGCTACACCTTC. Translating it yields CASSRATHSTGADYGYTF.

J is TRBJ2-5 and V is TRBV7-9; 9 bases match TRBD1. The CDR3 spans 15 residues. CDR1 SEHNR and CDR2 FQNEAQ come from the germline V gene (reference sequence). J was trimmed by 5 bases and V by 5 bases; bases with no gene match: 9. CDR3 DNA: TGTGCCAGCAGCGACCGGGACAGGGTGAGGGAGACCCAGTACTTC. Amino acid sequence: CASSDRDRVRETQYF. Combining the CDR3 with reference TRBV7-9 and TRBJ2-5 gives the whole variable domain DTGVSQNPRHKITKRGQNVTFRCDPISEHNRLYWYRQTLGQGPEFLTYFQNEAQLEKSRLLSDRFSAERPKGSFSTLEIQRTEQGDSAMYLCASSDRDRVRETQYFGPGTRLLVL.

The chain links TRBV19 to TRBJ2-1, with D perhaps matching TRBD2 (6 bases). This CDR3 is built from 13 residues. V gave up 7 bases and J gave up 7 bases, with 14 bases separating them. Germline-derived CDR1 and CDR2 are LNHDA and SQIVND (reference sequence). The CDR3 loop reads CASIGTRPNEQFF. In DNA, the CDR3 is TGTGCCAGTATCGGGACTCGGCCGAATGAGCAGTTCTTC.

This clone appeared a few times. The gene calls are TRBV7-9 and TRBJ2-5, with 8 nucleotides matching TRBD1. The CDR3 loop spans 14 amino acids. The ends lost 5 bases at V and 1 base at J; junction bases unmatched: 3. Germline V lookup: CDR1 SEHNR, CDR2 FQNEAQ (reference sequence). CDR3 residues: CASSPGQGQETQYF. The CDR3 bases are TGTGCCAGCAGCCCCGGACAGGGCCAAGAGACCCAGTACTTC.

This clone has only a few counts. The V call is TRBV7-9, the J call TRBJ2-1, with D hard to call. This CDR3 is 12 amino acids long. V gave up 6 bases and J gave up 6 bases, with 9 bases separating them. The germline V gene has CDR1 SEHNR and CDR2 FQNEAQ (reference sequence). Here the CDR3 DNA reads TGTGCCAGCAGTTTGAGAGGCAATGAGCAGTTCTTC. Protein product: CASSLRGNEQFF.

This clone came up a few times. The gene calls are TRBV5-6 and TRBJ2-4, with 8 bases aligning to TRBD1. The trim removed 2 bases at V and 12 bases at J, leaving 16 bases unmatched. CDR1 and CDR2 (germline): SGHDT, YYEEEE. This CDR3 has 16 amino acids. The CDR3 sequence: CASSFWGGTGSQGQYF. In DNA form, the CDR3 reads TGTGCCAGCAGCTTCTGGGGCGGGACAGGTTCCCAGGGTCAGTACTTC.

The chain joins TRBV6-5 to TRBJ1-6, with D unclear. This CDR3 spans 14 amino acids. V lost 6 bases, J lost 7 bases, and 13 bases lay in between. Germline CDR1 reads MNHEY; CDR2 reads SVGAGI. For the CDR3, the DNA is TGTGCCAGCAGATTACTCGAGGGCAATTCACCCCTCCACTTT. Its protein product is CASRLLEGNSPLHF.

The chain recombines TRBV6-2 or TRBV6-3 with TRBJ1-5, with 8 bases that match TRBD1. This CDR3 is built from 17 residues. CDR1 and CDR2 from the germline V gene are MNHEY and SVGEGT. V was clipped by 7 bases and J by 2 bases; unmatched bases: 13. CDR3 amino acids: CASTPGGRTIGNQPQHF. The CDR3 coding sequence is TGTGCCAGCACCCCAGGGGGCAGAACGATTGGCAATCAGCCCCAGCATTTT.

The chain couples TRBV18 to TRBJ2-5; D gene ambiguous. The V gene's germline CDR1 is KGHSH and CDR2 LQKENI. The V end was cut by 1 base, the J end by 4 bases, with 7 bases between. This CDR3 region has 13 residues. The CDR3 DNA sequence: TGTGCCAGCTCACCACTCATGCGAGAGACCCAGTACTTC. This sequence encodes CASSPLMRETQYF.

This clone was recorded only once. J is TRBJ1-6 and V is TRBV27, with a weak D call TRBD1 (5 bases). This CDR3 has 15 amino acids. Germline CDR1 MNHEY, CDR2 SMNVEV (reference sequence). V lost 10 bases and J lost 0, with 13 bases in between. The CDR3 loop is CATSVGGSYNSPLHF. In DNA form, the CDR3 reads TGTGCCACTTCGGTGGGGGGCTCCTATAATTCACCCCTCCACTTT.

The rearrangement links TRBV5-4 to TRBJ2-7, with TRBD2 matching over 9 bases. Germline values: CDR1 SGHNT, CDR2 YYREEE (reference sequence). This CDR3 has 15 amino acids. The junction had 4 bases not matched to a gene; V was cut back by 0 bases and J by 3 bases. In nucleotides, the CDR3 is TGTGCCAGCAGCTTGGGTAGCGGGGGCCTCTACGAGCAGTACTTC. Protein sequence: CASSLGSGGLYEQYF.

The chain is built from TRBV7-2 and TRBJ2-5; TRBD2 agrees at 9 bases. CDR1 is SGHTA, CDR2 FQGNSA, per germline. Trimming cost V 1 base and J 6 bases; bases outside gene matches: 6. The CDR3 length is 15 residues. CDR3 DNA: TGTGCCAGCAGCTTAGTGGCTAGCGGGAAACAGACCCAGTACTTC. Residues: CASSLVASGKQTQYF.

This clone has only one observation. V and J are TRBV4-1 and TRBJ2-1; 7 nucleotides match TRBD2. Unmatched junction bases numbered 3, after V lost 0 bases and J lost 4 bases. Germline V gene lookup returns CDR1 MGHRA and CDR2 YSYEKL. This CDR3 has 15 amino acids. This CDR3 is CASSQEEREYNEQFF. CDR3 nucleotide sequence: TGCGCCAGCAGCCAAGAGGAGCGGGAATACAATGAGCAGTTCTTC.

The V call is TRBV19, the J call TRBJ2-5, with 11 bases fitting TRBD2. The V and J ends lost 4 bases and 6 bases, in that order; junction bases with no gene match: 10. The CDR3 extends over 16 amino acids. In germline, CDR1 is LNHDA, CDR2 SQIVND (reference sequence). This chain's CDR3 is CASSTLSGGAVQTQYF. In DNA form, the CDR3 reads TGTGCCAGTAGTACCCTTAGCGGGGGGGCCGTTCAGACCCAGTACTTC.

The V and J genes are TRBV4-1 and TRBJ1-3; D not certain. Germline CDR1 and CDR2: MGHRA and YSYEKL. The V end was cut by 0 bases, the J end by 0 bases, with 15 bases between. The length of the CDR3 is 18 residues. CDR3 nucleotide sequence: TGCGCCAGCAGCCAAGACCCCCGAGACACGAGCTCTGGAAACACCATATATTTT. Translating it yields CASSQDPRDTSSGNTIYF.

This chain links TRBV18 with TRBJ1-2; 10 bases are a match to TRBD1. V dropped 6 bases and J dropped 3; count of bases not matched to a gene: 7. The CDR3 is made up of 15 amino acids. Germline values: CDR1 KGHSH, CDR2 LQKENI. DNA for the CDR3: TGTGCCAGCTCGGAGGACAGGGGGGGATACTATGGCTACACCTTC. Amino acid sequence: CASSEDRGGYYGYTF.

This clone was detected only once. This rearrangement joins TRBV5-1 to TRBJ1-1; no clear D gene. V gave up 3 bases and J gave up 2 bases, with 8 bases separating them. CDR3 length: 13 amino acids. The germline gives CDR1 SGHRS, CDR2 YFSETQ. The CDR3 protein is CASSYSQNTEAFF. The CDR3 DNA reads TGCGCCAGCAGCTATTCACAAAACACTGAAGCTTTCTTT.

This chain connects TRBV15 to TRBJ1-2; D is perhaps TRBD1 (6 bases). The CDR3 runs to 12 residues. The V end lost 0 bases, the J end lost 10 bases, and 9 bases lay between the germline ends. Germline-derived CDR1 and CDR2 are LNHNV and YYDKDF (reference sequence). CDR3 region: CATSRDAGAYTF. CDR3 sequence (DNA): TGTGCCACCAGCAGAGATGCGGGGGCCTACACCTTC. Variable domain in full (rest from reference TRBV15 and TRBJ1-2): DAMVIQNPRYQVTQFGKPVTLSCSQTLNHNVMYWYQQKSSQAPKLLFHYYDKDFNNEADTPDNFQSRRPNTSFCFLDIRSPGLGDTAMYLCATSRDAGAYTFGSGTRLTVV.

The genes are TRBV6-5 and TRBJ1-1; tentative D call: TRBD1 (6 bases). V lost 11 bases to trimming and J lost 1 base, with 11 bases between them. Germline V lookup: CDR1 MNHEY, CDR2 SVGAGI. CDR3 length: 12 amino acids. The CDR3 is CAGGQRNTEAFF. CDR3 coding DNA: TGTGCCGGTGGACAGCGGAACACTGAAGCTTTCTTT.

This clone has only a few counts. The V gene is TRBV28, the J gene TRBJ1-3, with D perhaps TRBD1 (6 bases). Trimming cost V 8 bases and J 2 bases, with 13 bases left between them. The CDR3 is 14 amino acids. Germline V lookup: CDR1 MDHEN, CDR2 SYDVKM. DNA of the CDR3: TGTGCCAGCGGGACATCCCATGCTGGAAACACCATATATTTT. Its translation: CASGTSHAGNTIYF.

This sequence joins TRBV4-1 and TRBJ1-2; the D gene is possibly TRBD1 (6 bases). This CDR3 has 15 residues. Germline CDR1 MGHRA, CDR2 YSYEKL. Deletions cut 1 base from V and 3 bases from J, with 12 bases between. The CDR3 bases are TGCGCCAGCAGCCAAGTCTACAGGACAGACTATGGCTACACCTTC. Translating gives CASSQVYRTDYGYTF.

V gene TRBV7-9 combines with J gene TRBJ2-3; 7 nucleotides line up with TRBD2. The germline V gene encodes CDR1 SEHNR and CDR2 FQNEAQ (reference sequence). The CDR3 has 13 residues. V was clipped by 6 bases and J by 7 bases; unmatched bases: 7. CDR3 in amino acids: CASRSGLPNTQYF. CDR3 sequence (DNA): TGTGCCAGCAGGTCGGGACTACCGAATACGCAGTATTTT.

The chain's CDR3 is CASSRAGASYNEQFF. CDR3 nucleotides: TGTGCCAGCAGCCGAGCAGGGGCCTCCTACAATGAGCAGTTCTTC. The V gene is TRBV7-9, the J gene TRBJ2-1; the D gene is possibly TRBD1 (6 bases). CDR1 is SEHNR, CDR2 FQNEAQ, per germline (reference sequence). The V and J ends lost 5 bases and 0 bases respectively, with 11 bases between them. The CDR3 length is 15 residues.

The chain has TRBV28 and TRBJ1-2; D might be TRBD1 (5 bases). The CDR3 sequence is 13 residues long. Per germline, CDR1 MDHEN and CDR2 SYDVKM. Trimming took off 7 bases at V and 3 bases at J, with 12 bases between the two ends. The CDR3 spells CASTRGFDYGYTF. CDR3 nucleotides: TGTGCCAGCACGCGGGGGTTTGACTATGGCTACACCTTC.

This clone was observed once. This chain connects TRBV4-1 to TRBJ1-1, with 7 nucleotides matching TRBD1. The CDR3 runs to 17 residues. V dropped 0 bases and J dropped 0; count of bases not matched to a gene: 7. CDR1 and CDR2 (germline): MGHRA, YSYEKL. The CDR3 DNA reads TGCGCCAGCAGCCAAGAAGCTCCGACAGGGTTGAACACTGAAGCTTTCTTT. It codes for CASSQEAPTGLNTEAFF.